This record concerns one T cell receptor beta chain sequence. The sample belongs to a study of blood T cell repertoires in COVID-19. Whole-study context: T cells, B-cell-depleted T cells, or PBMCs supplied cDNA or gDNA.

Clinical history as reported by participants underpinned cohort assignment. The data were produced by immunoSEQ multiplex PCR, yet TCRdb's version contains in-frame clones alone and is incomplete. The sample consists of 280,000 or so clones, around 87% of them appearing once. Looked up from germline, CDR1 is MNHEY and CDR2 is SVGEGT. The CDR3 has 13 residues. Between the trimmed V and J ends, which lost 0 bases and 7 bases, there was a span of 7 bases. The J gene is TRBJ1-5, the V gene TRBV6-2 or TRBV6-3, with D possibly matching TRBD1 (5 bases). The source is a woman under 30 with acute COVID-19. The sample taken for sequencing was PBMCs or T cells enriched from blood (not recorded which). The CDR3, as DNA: TGTGCCAGCAGTTACTCGGACACCCAGCCCCAGCATTTT. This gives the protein CASSYSDTQPQHF.